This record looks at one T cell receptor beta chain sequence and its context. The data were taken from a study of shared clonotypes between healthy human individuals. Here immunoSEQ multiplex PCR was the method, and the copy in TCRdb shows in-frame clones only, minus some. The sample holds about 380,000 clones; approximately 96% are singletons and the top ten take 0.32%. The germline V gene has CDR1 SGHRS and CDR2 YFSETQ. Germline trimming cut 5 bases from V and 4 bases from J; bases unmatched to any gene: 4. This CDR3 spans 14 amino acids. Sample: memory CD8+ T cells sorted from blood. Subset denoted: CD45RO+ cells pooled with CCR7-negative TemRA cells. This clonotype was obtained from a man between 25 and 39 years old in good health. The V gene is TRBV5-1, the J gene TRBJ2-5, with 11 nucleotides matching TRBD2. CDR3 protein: CASRLAGVGETQYF. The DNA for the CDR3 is TGCGCCAGCAGACTAGCGGGAGTAGGAGAGACCCAGTACTTC.